The clone carrying this TCR beta chain has just a few counts. Its antigen is unknown. The V and J ends lost 4 bases and 8 bases respectively, with 17 bases between them. The CDR3 consists of 14 residues. The germline V gene encodes CDR1 SEHNR and CDR2 FQNEAQ (reference sequence). The data derive from a study of early T cells in non-severe SARS-CoV-2 infection. Study at large: Unsorted whole blood bulk RNA was sequenced, with unpaired chains. Study-wide results and limits: Matching with VDJdb favored anti-spike CD8 responses (missing private and CD4 specificities).

As part of library construction, unique molecular identifiers were attached to individual cDNA molecules. TCRdb passed the 5' RACE reads through MiXCR, listing each CDR3 protein once. In the table there are roughly 51,000 distinct CDR3 sequences, roughly 12% of which are singletons. V usage is TRBV7-9 and J usage is TRBJ1-2; D call uncertain. Input material: whole blood. The receptor was isolated from an adult who was a healthcare worker with PCR-confirmed SARS-CoV-2 infection or an uninfected control (not recorded which). CDR3: CASSSGHPLVGYTF. DNA of the CDR3: TGTGCCAGCAGCTCTGGCCACCCCCTGGTCGGCTACACCTTC.